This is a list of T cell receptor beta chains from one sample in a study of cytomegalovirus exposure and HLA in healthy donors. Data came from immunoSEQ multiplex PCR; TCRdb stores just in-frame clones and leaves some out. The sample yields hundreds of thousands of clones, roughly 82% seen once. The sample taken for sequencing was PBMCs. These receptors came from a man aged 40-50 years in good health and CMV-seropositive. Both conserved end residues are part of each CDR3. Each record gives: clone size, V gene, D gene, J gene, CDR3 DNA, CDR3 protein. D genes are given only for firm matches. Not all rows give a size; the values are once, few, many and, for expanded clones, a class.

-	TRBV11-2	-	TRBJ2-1	TGTGCCAGCAGGTTCGCCAGAAGCTCCTACAATGAGCAGTTCTTC	CASRFARSSYNEQFF
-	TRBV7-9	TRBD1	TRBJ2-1	TGTGCCAGCAGTTCACAGGGGATCAATGAGCAGTTCTTC	CASSSQGINEQFF
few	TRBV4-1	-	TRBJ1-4	TGCGCCAGCAGCCCAGCTGGAGCCCGGGCTAATGAAAAACTGTTTTTT	CASSPAGARANEKLFF
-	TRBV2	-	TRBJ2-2	TGTGCCAGCAGTCCTGGAGGGCCAACGAGGGAGCTGTTTTTT	CASSPGGPTRELFF
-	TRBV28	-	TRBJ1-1	TGTGCCGGAACCCGACAGAGAAACACTGAAGCTTTCTTT	CAGTRQRNTEAFF
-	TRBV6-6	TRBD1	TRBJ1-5	TGTGCCAGCAGCCGAACAGGGGGAGGTCAGCCCCAGCATTTT	CASSRTGGGQPQHF
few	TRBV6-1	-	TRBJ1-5	TGTGCCAGCAGTGGGGAGGGCGGGCAGCCCCAGCATTTT	CASSGEGGQPQHF
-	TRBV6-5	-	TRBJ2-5	TGTGCCAGCAGTTACTCGAAGTCACAGCAAGAGACCCAGTACTTC	CASSYSKSQQETQYF
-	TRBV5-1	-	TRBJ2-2	TGCGCCAGCAGCTTGGTTGCAGGTAACACCGGGGAGCTGTTTTTT	CASSLVAGNTGELFF
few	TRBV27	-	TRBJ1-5	TGTGCCAGCAGTTGGGGAGGGGAGGGTCAGCCCCAGCATTTT	CASSWGGEGQPQHF
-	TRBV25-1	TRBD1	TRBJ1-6	TGTGCCAGCAGCCGCTCGGGCTCAGGACAGGGACCTTCACCCCTCCACTTT	CASSRSGSGQGPSPLHF
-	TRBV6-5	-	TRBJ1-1	TGTGCCAGCAGTTACGAGGAGGCGAACACTGAAGCTTTCTTT	CASSYEEANTEAFF
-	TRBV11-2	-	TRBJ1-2	TGTGCCAGCGCCGGGGGGTTTTTCTATGGCTACACCTTC	CASAGGFFYGYTF
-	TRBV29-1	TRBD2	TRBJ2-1	TGCAGCCCCCAAGTAGCGGGAGGGTATGAGCAGTTCTTC	CSPQVAGGYEQFF
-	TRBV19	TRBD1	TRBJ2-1	TGTGCCAGTAGTCGGACGGGACAGGCCGTTTCAGGTGAGCAGTTCTTC	CASSRTGQAVSGEQFF
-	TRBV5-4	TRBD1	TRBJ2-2	TGTGCCAGCAGTCCTCGGACAGGGAGGAACACCGGGGAGCTGTTTTTT	CASSPRTGRNTGELFF
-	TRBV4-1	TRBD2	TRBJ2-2	TGCGCCAGTACCGGGACTACAAGGACCGGGGAGCTGTTTTTT	CASTGTTRTGELFF
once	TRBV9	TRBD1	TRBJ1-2	TGTGCCAGCAGCTCTGGGACAGGGGGGGGCTACACCTTC	CASSSGTGGGYTF
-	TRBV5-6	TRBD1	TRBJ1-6	TGTGCCAGCAGCTCTATCCAGGGGGCCAATTCACCCCTCCACTTT	CASSSIQGANSPLHF
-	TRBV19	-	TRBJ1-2	TGTGCCAGTAGTATTGGGGCGCGGAGTGATGGCTACACCTTC	CASSIGARSDGYTF
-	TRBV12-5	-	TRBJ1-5	TGTGCTAGTGGTTTAGGAGGGGCTACCAATCAGCCCCAGCATTTT	CASGLGGATNQPQHF
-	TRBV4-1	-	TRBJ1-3	TGCGCCAGCAGCCTACGGGACTTACTGAGCTCTGGAAACACCATATATTTT	CASSLRDLLSSGNTIYF
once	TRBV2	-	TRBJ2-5	TGTGCCAGCATTCCCCGGAGGAACAGTCAAGAGACCCAGTACTTC	CASIPRRNSQETQYF
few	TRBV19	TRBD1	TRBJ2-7	TGTGCCAGGGCTAAATGGACAGGGATCTCCTACGAGCAGTACTTC	CARAKWTGISYEQYF
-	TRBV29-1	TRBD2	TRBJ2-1	TGCAGCGTTGTAGTAGCGGGAACAGGCAATGAGCAGTTCTTC	CSVVVAGTGNEQFF
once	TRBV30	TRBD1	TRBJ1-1	TGTGCCTGGAGTGTAGGAGGGGGCGAAGGAGCTTTCTTT	CAWSVGGGEGAFF
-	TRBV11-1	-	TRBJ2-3	TGTGCCAGCAGCTTAGTGCGGGGGCGAACAGATACGCAGTATTTT	CASSLVRGRTDTQYF
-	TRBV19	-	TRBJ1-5	TGTGCCAGTAGTATCCGGGACAACAATCAGCCCCAGCATTTT	CASSIRDNNQPQHF
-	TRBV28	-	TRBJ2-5	TGTGCCAGCAGCCCCGGCGGAGTTCAGAAGACCCAGTACTTC	CASSPGGVQKTQYF
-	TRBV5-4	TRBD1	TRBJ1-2	TGTGCCAGCAGCTTAATGACAGGGGGCAATGGCTACACCTTC	CASSLMTGGNGYTF
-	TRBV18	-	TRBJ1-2	TGTGCCAGCTCACCAGCCGGACAGCAACTCTATGGCTACACCTTC	CASSPAGQQLYGYTF
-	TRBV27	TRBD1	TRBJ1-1	TGTGCCAGCAGACAACAGGGGCTGAACACTGAAGCTTTCTTT	CASRQQGLNTEAFF
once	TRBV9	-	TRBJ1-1	TGTGCCAGCAGCGGGGGGGGCACTGAAGCTTTCTTT	CASSGGGTEAFF
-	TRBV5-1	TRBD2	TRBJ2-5	TGCGCCAGCAGCGCCTACAGGGCGATTAGCGGGGTTCGTATTTCGGAGACCCAGTACTTC	CASSAYRAISGVRISETQYF
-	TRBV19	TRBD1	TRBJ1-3	TGTGCCAGTAGTATAGCAGGGGGCTCCTCTGGAAACACCATATATTTT	CASSIAGGSSGNTIYF
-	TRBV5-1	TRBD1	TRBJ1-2	TGCGCCAGCAGCTTGGGGTCAGGGGGAATGAATGGCTACACCTTC	CASSLGSGGMNGYTF
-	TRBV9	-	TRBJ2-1	TGTGCCAGCAGCCCCCCGAGCACTGAGCAGTTCTTC	CASSPPSTEQFF
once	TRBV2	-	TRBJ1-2	TGTGCCAGCAGTGTAACAGCTCAGGATGGCTACACCTTC	CASSVTAQDGYTF
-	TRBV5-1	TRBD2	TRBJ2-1	TGCGCCAGCAGCTTGGGCGGGAGGGATTACAATGAGCAGTTCTTC	CASSLGGRDYNEQFF
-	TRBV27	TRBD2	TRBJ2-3	TGTGCCAGCGACCATAGCGGGAGTGGAGATACGCAGTATTTT	CASDHSGSGDTQYF
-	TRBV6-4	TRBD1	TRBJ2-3	TGTGCCAGCAGTGACTCAGGGGGCGCAGATACGCAGTATTTT	CASSDSGGADTQYF
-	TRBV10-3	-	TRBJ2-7	TGTGCCATCAGTTCGGGAGTTGGGGCCTACGAGCAGTACTTC	CAISSGVGAYEQYF
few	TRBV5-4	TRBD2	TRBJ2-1	TGTGCCAGCAGGGCGGGACTAGCGGGAGTCAATGAGCAGTTCTTC	CASRAGLAGVNEQFF
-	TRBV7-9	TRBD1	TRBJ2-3	TGTGCCAGCAGCCCGACCAGGGGGTCGGCAGATACGCAGTATTTT	CASSPTRGSADTQYF
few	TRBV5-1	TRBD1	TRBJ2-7	TGCGCCAGCAGCTGGACGGGGACAGCCCTATACGAGCAGTACTTC	CASSWTGTALYEQYF
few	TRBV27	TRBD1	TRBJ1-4	TGTGCCAGCAGTCCAGGGACAGGGTCTAATGAAAAACTGTTTTTT	CASSPGTGSNEKLFF
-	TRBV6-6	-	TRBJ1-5	TGTGCCAGCAGCCGGGACAACAATCAGCCCCAGCATTTT	CASSRDNNQPQHF
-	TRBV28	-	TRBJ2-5	TGTGCCAGCAGTCTTGGGAGGATGGAAGAGACCCAGTACTTC	CASSLGRMEETQYF
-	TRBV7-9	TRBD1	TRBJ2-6	TGTGCCAGCGTGAAGGGGGCTAACCCTGGGGCCAACGTCCTGACTTTC	CASVKGANPGANVLTF
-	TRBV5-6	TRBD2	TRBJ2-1	TGTGCCAGCAGCTGGGGAACTAGCGGATCCTACAATGAGCAGTTCTTC	CASSWGTSGSYNEQFF
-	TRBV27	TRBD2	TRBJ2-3	TGTGCCAGCAGTTTATGGGTCGGGACTAGCGGGACCCCGGAAGATACGCAGTATTTT	CASSLWVGTSGTPEDTQYF
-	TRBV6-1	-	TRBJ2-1	TGTGCCAGCATACTTGCGCGTGAGCAGTTCTTC	CASILAREQFF
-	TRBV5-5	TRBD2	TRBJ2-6	TGTGCCGGCAGCCCCTATGCGGGAGGTAGCTCTGGGGCCAACGTCCTGACTTTC	CAGSPYAGGSSGANVLTF
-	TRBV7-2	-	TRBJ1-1	TGTGCCAGCAGCTTAGCGTCAGGGCGCATGAACACTGAAGCTTTCTTT	CASSLASGRMNTEAFF
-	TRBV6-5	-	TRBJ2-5	TGTGCCAGCACTGGGTTCGGGGAGACCCAGTACTTC	CASTGFGETQYF